The 20 T cell receptor beta chains listed next were all sequenced from one sample in a study of identical twins. TCRdb re-called the 5' RACE reads with MiXCR, one entry per CDR3 protein. This table holds fewer than 350,000 distinct CDR3 sequences, more than 6.5% found once. These data also formed part of another study, on yellow fever vaccine responses in identical twins.

Sequencing was done on a sample of memory (CD45RO+) T cells sorted from blood. All receptors derive from a woman between 18 and 29 years old in good health.

This clonotype was seen only a few times. The V and J genes are TRBV2 and TRBJ2-5; D is perhaps TRBD1 (6 bases). V was cut by 7 bases and J by 5 bases, with 14 bases left in between. The CDR3 length is 13 residues. Germline V gene data show CDR1 as SNHLY and CDR2 as FYNNEI. This chain's CDR3 is CASTGQYGETQYF. In nucleotides, the CDR3 is TGTGCCAGCACCGGACAGTATGGGGAGACCCAGTACTTC.

In this sample, this clonotype turned up many times. The rearrangement joins TRBV6-1 to TRBJ1-1; D gene uncertain. Germline V gene lookup returns CDR1 MNHNS and CDR2 SASEGT. V lost 7 bases and J 0 bases, leaving 12 bases between the germline ends. The CDR3 sequence is 14 residues long. The CDR3 spells CASTTTGLNTEAFF. The CDR3 DNA is TGTGCCAGCACTACAACGGGCCTGAACACTGAAGCTTTCTTT.

This chain uses TRBV12-3 or TRBV12-4 with TRBJ1-5; TRBD1 aligns across 8 bases. J was trimmed by 0 bases and V by 4 bases; bases with no gene match: 5. CDR3 length equals 16 residues. CDR3 amino acids: CASSWDRPYSNQPQHF. The CDR3 DNA reads as TGTGCCAGCAGTTGGGACAGGCCCTATAGCAATCAGCCCCAGCATTTT.

This chain connects TRBV4-1 to TRBJ1-1; D is possibly TRBD1 (5 bases). The CDR3 has 15 residues. From germline, CDR1 is MGHRA and CDR2 YSYEKL. Trimming took off 3 bases at V and 1 base at J, with 12 bases between the two ends. The CDR3 loop reads CASSQEGRSNTEAFF. The CDR3 bases are TGCGCCAGCAGCCAGGAGGGACGGTCGAACACTGAAGCTTTCTTT.

This clonotype occurred many times. V gene TRBV12-3 or TRBV12-4 combines with J gene TRBJ1-5; D is undetermined. The V and J ends lost 2 bases and 7 bases respectively, with 9 bases between them. The CDR3 contains 13 residues. The CDR3 reads CASSLSGKQPQHF. The CDR3 nucleotides read TGTGCCAGCAGTTTATCGGGGAAACAGCCCCAGCATTTT.

The chain recombines TRBV20-1 with TRBJ2-6; 13 bases are a match to TRBD2. CDR1 and CDR2 (germline): DFQATT, SNEGSKA (reference sequence). After removal of 0 bases from V and 0 bases from J, the junction contained 5 bases not matched to a gene. This CDR3 region has 19 residues. The CDR3 reads CSARDARLAGGSGANVLTF. CDR3 nucleotide sequence: TGCAGTGCTAGAGATGCCCGACTAGCGGGAGGCTCTGGGGCCAACGTCCTGACTTTC.

This clonotype was seen a handful of times. The chain recombines TRBV28 with TRBJ2-5; 8 positions match TRBD1. V lost 6 bases and J lost 5; bases outside the gene matches: 11. The CDR3 has 15 amino acids. Germline CDR1 reads MDHEN; CDR2 reads SYDVKM. This chain's CDR3 is CASRPGQGTGETQYF. The CDR3 coding sequence is TGTGCCAGCAGGCCTGGACAGGGAACTGGGGAGACCCAGTACTTC.

This clonotype has ten or more counts. This sequence joins TRBV11-2 and TRBJ2-1; 9 bases are shared with TRBD2. The V and J ends lost 1 base and 0 bases, in that order; junction bases with no gene match: 10. The germline V gene has CDR1 SGHAT and CDR2 FQNNGV. The CDR3 is 19 amino acids. CDR3 sequence (DNA): TGTGCCAGCAGCTTAGGGGGTAGCGGGGGCCGCAGCTCCTACAATGAGCAGTTCTTC. As protein: CASSLGGSGGRSSYNEQFF.

V is TRBV7-3 and J is TRBJ2-2; the match to TRBD2 covers 9 bases. The length of the CDR3 is 16 residues. From germline, CDR1 is SGHTA and CDR2 FQGTGA. The trim removed 3 bases at V and 4 bases at J, leaving 6 bases unmatched. The CDR3 region is CASSFSGTSPTGELFF. CDR3 sequence (DNA): TGTGCCAGCAGCTTTTCCGGGACTAGCCCCACCGGGGAGCTGTTTTTT.

Concerning this clonotype: One base away lies a much larger clone, so this may be a sequencing read error. Because it lacks the conserved phenylalanine or tryptophan at the end, this CDR3 is likely a read error. The chain joins TRBV11-2 to TRBJ2-5, with D perhaps TRBD1 (6 bases). CDR1 is SGHAT, CDR2 FQNNGV, per germline. Trimming removed 3 bases at V and 2 bases at J, with 13 bases between. The CDR3 loop spans 15 amino acids. The chain's CDR3 is CASSLMGAKQETQYI. CDR3 nucleotides: TGTGCCAGCAGCTTGATGGGGGCGAAACAAGAGACCCAGTACATC.

This clonotype was recorded at least ten times. This chain links TRBV29-1 with TRBJ2-7; no definite D call. The CDR3 covers 11 residues. The germline V and J ends were trimmed by 6 bases and 3 bases, with 9 bases remaining between them. The germline V gene has CDR1 SQVTM and CDR2 ANQGSEA. DNA of the CDR3: TGCAGCGTCGCGGAGAACTACGAGCAGTACTTC. The encoded protein is CSVAENYEQYF.

This clonotype occurred many times. The chain recombines TRBV28 with TRBJ2-2, with 10 bases matching TRBD1. This CDR3 has 15 amino acids. Germline V gene lookup returns CDR1 MDHEN and CDR2 SYDVKM. V gave up 7 bases and J gave up 3 bases; unmatched junction bases: 5. CDR3 DNA: TGTGCCAGCACCTCGGGACAGGGGCACACCGGGGAGCTGTTTTTT. This gives the protein CASTSGQGHTGELFF.

The V and J genes are TRBV9 and TRBJ2-5, with 10 bases fitting TRBD2. The germline CDR1 and CDR2 sequences are SGDLS and YYNGEE. CDR3 length equals 17 residues. V trimming: 4 bases; J trimming: 2 bases; junction bases outside the gene matches: 11. The CDR3 DNA reads as TGTGCCAGCAGCCATAAAACGGGACTAGCGAATCAAGAGACCCAGTACTTC. This translates into CASSHKTGLANQETQYF. Full variable domain (outside the CDR3, taken from reference TRBV9 and TRBJ2-5): DSGVTQTPKHLITATGQRVTLRCSPRSGDLSVYWYQQSLDQGLQFLIQYYNGEERAKGNILERFSAQQFPDLHSELNLSSLELGDSALYFCASSHKTGLANQETQYFGPGTRLLVL.

The V call is TRBV7-8, the J call TRBJ2-7; no clear D gene. Trimming pared 5 bases from V and 0 bases from J, leaving 17 bases between. Germline V CDR1 and CDR2: SGHVS, FQNEAQ. CDR3 size: 16 residues. The CDR3 DNA is TGTGCCAGCAGCCCCAACTTCATGAGGAGCTCCTACGAGCAGTACTTC. It codes for CASSPNFMRSSYEQYF.

This chain connects TRBV12-3 or TRBV12-4 to TRBJ1-4; 8 bases match TRBD1. J gave up 3 bases and V 1 base, and 1 base lay outside the gene matches. CDR3 length equals 15 residues. DNA of the CDR3: TGTGCCAGCAGTTTAGGACAGGGGTCTAATGAAAAACTGTTTTTT. It translates to CASSLGQGSNEKLFF.

This clonotype appeared many times. This chain uses TRBV5-5 with TRBJ1-4; 10 nucleotides line up with TRBD1. This CDR3 is built from 15 residues. From germline, CDR1 is SGHKS and CDR2 YYEKEE (reference sequence). Trimming took 2 bases from V and 7 from J; bases not matched to a gene: 5. CDR3: CASSFGGQGSEKLFF. The CDR3 bases are TGTGCCAGCAGCTTTGGGGGACAGGGGAGTGAAAAACTGTTTTTT.

This chain links TRBV4-2 with TRBJ2-2; 13 bases line up with TRBD2. Germline values: CDR1 LGHNA, CDR2 YNFKEQ. The CDR3 runs to 17 residues. V lost 3 bases and J lost 1; bases outside the gene matches: 2. CDR3 protein: CASSHRLAGGNTGELFF. For the CDR3, the DNA is TGTGCCAGCAGCCATAGACTAGCGGGGGGGAACACCGGGGAGCTGTTTTTT.

This clonotype has a handful of counts. The chain joins TRBV15 to TRBJ2-1, with D unclear. The CDR3 has 15 amino acids. In germline, CDR1 is LNHNV, CDR2 YYDKDF (reference sequence). Trimming cost V 4 bases and J 12 bases, with 22 bases left between them. DNA of the CDR3: TGTGCCACCAGCACTCCTATGGCCCGGGTTGTGGGGCAGTTCTTC. This translates into CATSTPMARVVGQFF.

Many counts were recorded for this clonotype. The chain links TRBV4-2 to TRBJ1-1, with D perhaps TRBD1 (6 bases). Germline CDR1 is LGHNA and CDR2 is YNFKEQ. The CDR3 contains 15 residues. V was trimmed by 0 bases and J by 4 bases, leaving 12 bases between them. The CDR3 bases are TGTGCCAGCAGCCAAGATAGGAACAGGGTCACTGAAGCTTTCTTT. Encoded protein: CASSQDRNRVTEAFF.

At least ten counts were recorded for this clonotype. The chain employs TRBV7-6 and TRBJ1-2; weak D call: TRBD1 (6 bases). The V gene's germline CDR1 is SGHVS and CDR2 FNYEAQ. Trimming cost V 5 bases and J 6 bases, with 13 bases left between them. The CDR3 has 13 residues. CDR3: CASSARGGDGYTF. The CDR3 DNA is TGTGCCAGCAGCGCGAGGGGGGGGGATGGCTACACCTTC.